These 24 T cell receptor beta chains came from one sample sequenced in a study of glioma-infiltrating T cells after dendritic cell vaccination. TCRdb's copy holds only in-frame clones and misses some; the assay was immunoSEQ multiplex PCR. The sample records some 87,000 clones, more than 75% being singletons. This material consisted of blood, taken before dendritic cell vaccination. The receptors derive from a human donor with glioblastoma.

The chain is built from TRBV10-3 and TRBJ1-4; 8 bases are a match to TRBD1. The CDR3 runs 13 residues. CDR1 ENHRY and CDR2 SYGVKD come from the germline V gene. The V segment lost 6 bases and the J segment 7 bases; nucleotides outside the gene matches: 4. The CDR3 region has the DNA TGTGCCATCAGGGAACAGGGGGGTGAAAAACTGTTTTTT. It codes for CAIREQGGEKLFF.

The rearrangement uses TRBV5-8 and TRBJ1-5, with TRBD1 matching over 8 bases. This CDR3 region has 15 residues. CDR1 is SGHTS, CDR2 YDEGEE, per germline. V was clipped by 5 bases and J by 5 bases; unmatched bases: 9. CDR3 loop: CASSSQGASHQPQHF. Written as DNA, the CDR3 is TGTGCCAGCAGTTCTCAGGGGGCGTCGCATCAGCCCCAGCATTTT.

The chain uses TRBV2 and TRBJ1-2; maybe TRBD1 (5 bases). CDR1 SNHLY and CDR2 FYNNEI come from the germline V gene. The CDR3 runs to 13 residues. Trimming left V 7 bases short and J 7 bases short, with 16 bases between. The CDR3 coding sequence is TGTGCCAGCACCCAAGGGGAGGGGATTGGCTACACCTTC. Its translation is CASTQGEGIGYTF.

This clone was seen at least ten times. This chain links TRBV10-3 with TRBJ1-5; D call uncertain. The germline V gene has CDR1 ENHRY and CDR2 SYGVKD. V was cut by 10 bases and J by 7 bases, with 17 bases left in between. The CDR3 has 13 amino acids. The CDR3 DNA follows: TGTGCCACCGCCACGTCTTCGGAGCAGCCCCAGCATTTT. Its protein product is CATATSSEQPQHF.

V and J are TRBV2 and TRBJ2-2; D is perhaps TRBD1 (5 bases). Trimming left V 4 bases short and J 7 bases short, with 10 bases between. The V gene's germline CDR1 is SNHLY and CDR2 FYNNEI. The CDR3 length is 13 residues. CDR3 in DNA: TGTGCCAGCAGTGGGCAGGGAAGCGGGGAGCTGTTTTTT. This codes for CASSGQGSGELFF. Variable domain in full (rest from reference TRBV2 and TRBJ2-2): EPEVTQTPSHQVTQMGQEVILRCVPISNHLYFYWYRQILGQKVEFLVSFYNNEISEKSEIFDDQFSVERPDGSNFTLKIRSTKLEDSAMYFCASSGQGSGELFFGEGSRLTVL.

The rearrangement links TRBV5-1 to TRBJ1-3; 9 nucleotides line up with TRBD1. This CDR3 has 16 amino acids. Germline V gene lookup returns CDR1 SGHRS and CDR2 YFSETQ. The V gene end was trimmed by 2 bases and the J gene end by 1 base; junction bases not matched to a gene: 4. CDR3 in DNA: TGCGCCAGCAGCTTCGCGGGACAGGGTTCTGGAAACACCATATATTTT. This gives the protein CASSFAGQGSGNTIYF. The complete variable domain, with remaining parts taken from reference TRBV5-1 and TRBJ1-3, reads KAGVTQTPRYLIKTRGQQVTLSCSPISGHRSVSWYQQTPGQGLQFLFEYFSETQRNKGNFPGRFSGRQFSNSRSEMNVSTLELGDSALYLCASSFAGQGSGNTIYFGEGSWLTVV.

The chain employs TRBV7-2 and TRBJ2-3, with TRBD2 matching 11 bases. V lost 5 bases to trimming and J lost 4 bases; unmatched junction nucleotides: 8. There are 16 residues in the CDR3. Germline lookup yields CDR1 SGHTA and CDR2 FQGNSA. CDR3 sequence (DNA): TGTGCCAGCAGCCCGTTACTAGCGGGAGTGGCAGATACGCAGTATTTT. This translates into CASSPLLAGVADTQYF.

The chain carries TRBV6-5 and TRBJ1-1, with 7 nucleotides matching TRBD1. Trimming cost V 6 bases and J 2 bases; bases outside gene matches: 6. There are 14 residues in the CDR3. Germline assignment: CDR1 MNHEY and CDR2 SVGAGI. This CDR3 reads CASRAQGSNTEAFF. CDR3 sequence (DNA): TGTGCCAGCAGGGCACAGGGGTCTAACACTGAAGCTTTCTTT.

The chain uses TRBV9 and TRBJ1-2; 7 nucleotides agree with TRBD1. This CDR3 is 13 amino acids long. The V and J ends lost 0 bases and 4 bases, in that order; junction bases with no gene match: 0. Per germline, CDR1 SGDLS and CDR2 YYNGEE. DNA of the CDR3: TGTGCCAGCAGCGTAGGACAGGGCTATGGCTACACCTTC. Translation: CASSVGQGYGYTF.

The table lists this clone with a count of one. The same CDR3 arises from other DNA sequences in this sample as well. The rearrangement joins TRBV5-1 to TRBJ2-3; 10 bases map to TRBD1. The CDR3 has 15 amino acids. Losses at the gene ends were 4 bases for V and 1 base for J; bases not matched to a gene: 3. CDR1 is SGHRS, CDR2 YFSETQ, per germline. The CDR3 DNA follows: TGCGCCAGCAGCCCCGGGACAGGGGGCACAGATACGCAGTATTTT. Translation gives CASSPGTGGTDTQYF.

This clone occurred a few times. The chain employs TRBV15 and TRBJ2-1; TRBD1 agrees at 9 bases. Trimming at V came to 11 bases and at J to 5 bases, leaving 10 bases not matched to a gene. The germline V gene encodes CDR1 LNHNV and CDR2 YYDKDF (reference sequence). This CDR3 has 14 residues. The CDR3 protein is CAAWPGQGHNEQFF. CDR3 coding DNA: TGTGCCGCGTGGCCGGGACAGGGCCACAATGAGCAGTTCTTC.

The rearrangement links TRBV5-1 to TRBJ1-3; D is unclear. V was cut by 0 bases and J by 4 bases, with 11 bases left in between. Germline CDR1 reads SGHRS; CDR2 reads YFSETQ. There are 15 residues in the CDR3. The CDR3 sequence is CASSLETGGGNTIYF. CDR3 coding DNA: TGCGCCAGCAGCTTGGAAACCGGCGGCGGAAACACCATATATTTT. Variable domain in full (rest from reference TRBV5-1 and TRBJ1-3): KAGVTQTPRYLIKTRGQQVTLSCSPISGHRSVSWYQQTPGQGLQFLFEYFSETQRNKGNFPGRFSGRQFSNSRSEMNVSTLELGDSALYLCASSLETGGGNTIYFGEGSWLTVV.

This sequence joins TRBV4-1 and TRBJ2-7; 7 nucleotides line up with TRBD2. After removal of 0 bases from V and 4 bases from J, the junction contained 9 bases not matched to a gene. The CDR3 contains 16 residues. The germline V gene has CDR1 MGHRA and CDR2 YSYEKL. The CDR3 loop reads CASSQDPLAADYEQYF. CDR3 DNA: TGCGCCAGCAGCCAAGATCCCCTAGCGGCTGATTACGAGCAGTACTTC.

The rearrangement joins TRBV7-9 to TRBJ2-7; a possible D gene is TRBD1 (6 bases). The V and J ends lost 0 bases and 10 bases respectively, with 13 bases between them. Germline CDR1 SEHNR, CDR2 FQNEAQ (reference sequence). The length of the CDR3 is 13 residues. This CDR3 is CASSLAREQGQYF. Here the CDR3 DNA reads TGTGCCAGCAGCTTAGCCCGTGAACAGGGCCAGTACTTC.

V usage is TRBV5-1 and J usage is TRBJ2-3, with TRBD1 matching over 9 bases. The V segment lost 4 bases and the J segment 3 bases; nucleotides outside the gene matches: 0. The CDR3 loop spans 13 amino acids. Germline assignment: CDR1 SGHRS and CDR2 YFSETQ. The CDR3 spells CASSGTGTDTQYF. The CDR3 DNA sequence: TGCGCCAGCAGCGGGACAGGGACAGATACGCAGTATTTT.

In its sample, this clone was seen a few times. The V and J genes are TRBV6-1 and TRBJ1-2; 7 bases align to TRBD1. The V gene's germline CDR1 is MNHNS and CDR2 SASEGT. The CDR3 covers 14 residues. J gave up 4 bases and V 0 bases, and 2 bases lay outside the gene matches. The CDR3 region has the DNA TGTGCCAGCAGTGAAGCGGGGACAGTCTATGGCTACACCTTC. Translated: CASSEAGTVYGYTF.

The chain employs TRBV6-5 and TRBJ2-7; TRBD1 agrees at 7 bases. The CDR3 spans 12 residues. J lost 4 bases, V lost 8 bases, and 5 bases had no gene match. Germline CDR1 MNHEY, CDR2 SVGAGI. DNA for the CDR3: TGTGCCAGCCAGGGACAGAGGTACGAGCAGTACTTC. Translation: CASQGQRYEQYF.

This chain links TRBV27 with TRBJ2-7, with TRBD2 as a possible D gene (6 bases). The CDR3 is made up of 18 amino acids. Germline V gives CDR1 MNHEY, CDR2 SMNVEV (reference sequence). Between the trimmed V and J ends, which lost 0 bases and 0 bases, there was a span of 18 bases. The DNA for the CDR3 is TGTGCCAGCAGTTTATCGATACGGGGGTTAGGGACCTCCTACGAGCAGTACTTC. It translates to CASSLSIRGLGTSYEQYF.

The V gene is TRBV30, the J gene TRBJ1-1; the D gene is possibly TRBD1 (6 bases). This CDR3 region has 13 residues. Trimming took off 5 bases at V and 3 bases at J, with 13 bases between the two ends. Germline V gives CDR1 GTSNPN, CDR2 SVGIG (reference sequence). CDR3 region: CAWGEGGDTEAFF. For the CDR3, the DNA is TGTGCCTGGGGCGAAGGGGGGGACACTGAAGCTTTCTTT.

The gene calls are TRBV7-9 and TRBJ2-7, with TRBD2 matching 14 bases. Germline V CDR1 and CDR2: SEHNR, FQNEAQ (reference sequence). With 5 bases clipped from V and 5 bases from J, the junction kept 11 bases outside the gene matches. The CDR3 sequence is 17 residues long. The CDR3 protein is CASSPRLAGGTENEQYF. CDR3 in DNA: TGTGCCAGCAGCCCGAGACTAGCGGGGGGGACGGAAAACGAGCAGTACTTC. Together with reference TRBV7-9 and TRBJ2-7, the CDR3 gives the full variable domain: DTGVSQNPRHKITKRGQNVTFRCDPISEHNRLYWYRQTLGQGPEFLTYFQNEAQLEKSRLLSDRFSAERPKGSFSTLEIQRTEQGDSAMYLCASSPRLAGGTENEQYFGPGTRLTVT.

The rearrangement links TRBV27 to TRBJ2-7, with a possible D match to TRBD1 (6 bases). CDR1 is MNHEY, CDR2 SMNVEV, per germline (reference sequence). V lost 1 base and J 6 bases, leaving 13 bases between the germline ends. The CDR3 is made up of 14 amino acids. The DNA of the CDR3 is TGTGCCAGCAGTTTATTAGGACAGAATTTCGAGCAGTACTTC. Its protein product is CASSLLGQNFEQYF.

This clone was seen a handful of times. The CDR3 protein is CASSLGTGLDQPQHF. The CDR3 DNA is TGCGCCAGCAGCTTGGGGACAGGGCTGGATCAGCCCCAGCATTTT. The chain carries TRBV5-1 and TRBJ1-5, with 8 bases matching TRBD1. CDR1 is SGHRS and CDR2 is YFSETQ in the germline V gene. The CDR3 is made up of 15 amino acids. J was trimmed by 5 bases and V by 0 bases; bases with no gene match: 4.

The CDR3 DNA follows: TGCGCCAGCAGCCAAGGGGGACAGGGAGGAAACACCATATATTTT. It specifies CASSQGGQGGNTIYF. The V gene is TRBV4-1, the J gene TRBJ1-3; the match to TRBD1 covers 9 bases. Germline loops: CDR1 MGHRA, CDR2 YSYEKL. Trimming cost V 1 base and J 4 bases; bases outside gene matches: 2. The CDR3 extends over 15 amino acids.

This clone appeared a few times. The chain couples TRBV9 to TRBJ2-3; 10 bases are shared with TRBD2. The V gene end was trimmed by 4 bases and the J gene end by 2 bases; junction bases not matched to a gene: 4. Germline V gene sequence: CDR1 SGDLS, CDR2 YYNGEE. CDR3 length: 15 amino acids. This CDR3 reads CASSPTSGYTDTQYF. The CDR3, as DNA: TGTGCCAGCAGCCCGACTAGCGGGTACACAGATACGCAGTATTTT.